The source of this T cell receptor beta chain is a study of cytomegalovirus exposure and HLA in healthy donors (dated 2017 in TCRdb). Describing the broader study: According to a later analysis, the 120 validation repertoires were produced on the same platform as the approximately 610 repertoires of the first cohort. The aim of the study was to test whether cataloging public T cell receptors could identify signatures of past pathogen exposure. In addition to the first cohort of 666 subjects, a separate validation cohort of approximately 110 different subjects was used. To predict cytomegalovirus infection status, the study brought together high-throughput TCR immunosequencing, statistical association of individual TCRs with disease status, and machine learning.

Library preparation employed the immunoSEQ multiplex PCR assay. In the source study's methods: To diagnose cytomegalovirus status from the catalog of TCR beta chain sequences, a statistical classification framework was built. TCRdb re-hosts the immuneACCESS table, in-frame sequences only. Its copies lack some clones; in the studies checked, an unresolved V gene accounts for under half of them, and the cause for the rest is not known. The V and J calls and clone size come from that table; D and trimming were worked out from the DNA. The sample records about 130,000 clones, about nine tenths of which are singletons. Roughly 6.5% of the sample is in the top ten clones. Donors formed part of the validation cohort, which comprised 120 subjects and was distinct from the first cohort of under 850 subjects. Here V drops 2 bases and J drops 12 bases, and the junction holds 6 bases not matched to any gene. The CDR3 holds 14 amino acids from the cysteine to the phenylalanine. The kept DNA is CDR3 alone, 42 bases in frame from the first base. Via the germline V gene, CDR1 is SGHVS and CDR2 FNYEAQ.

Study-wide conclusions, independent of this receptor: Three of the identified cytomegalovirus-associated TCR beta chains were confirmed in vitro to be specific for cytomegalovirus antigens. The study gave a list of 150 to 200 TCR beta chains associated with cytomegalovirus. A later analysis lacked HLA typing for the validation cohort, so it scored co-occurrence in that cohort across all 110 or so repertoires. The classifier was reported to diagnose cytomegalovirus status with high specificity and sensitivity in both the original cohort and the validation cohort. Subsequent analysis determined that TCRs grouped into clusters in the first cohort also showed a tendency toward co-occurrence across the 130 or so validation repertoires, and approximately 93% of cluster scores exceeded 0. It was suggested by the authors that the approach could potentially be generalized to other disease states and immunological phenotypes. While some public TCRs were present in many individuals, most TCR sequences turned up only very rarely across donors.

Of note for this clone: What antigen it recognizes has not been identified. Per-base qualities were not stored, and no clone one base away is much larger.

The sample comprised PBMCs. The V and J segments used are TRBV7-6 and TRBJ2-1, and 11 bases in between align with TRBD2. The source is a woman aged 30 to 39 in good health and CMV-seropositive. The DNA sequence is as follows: TGTGCCAGCAGCTTAATAGCGGGAGGGCCGGCGCAGTTCTTC. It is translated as CASSLIAGGPAQFF.